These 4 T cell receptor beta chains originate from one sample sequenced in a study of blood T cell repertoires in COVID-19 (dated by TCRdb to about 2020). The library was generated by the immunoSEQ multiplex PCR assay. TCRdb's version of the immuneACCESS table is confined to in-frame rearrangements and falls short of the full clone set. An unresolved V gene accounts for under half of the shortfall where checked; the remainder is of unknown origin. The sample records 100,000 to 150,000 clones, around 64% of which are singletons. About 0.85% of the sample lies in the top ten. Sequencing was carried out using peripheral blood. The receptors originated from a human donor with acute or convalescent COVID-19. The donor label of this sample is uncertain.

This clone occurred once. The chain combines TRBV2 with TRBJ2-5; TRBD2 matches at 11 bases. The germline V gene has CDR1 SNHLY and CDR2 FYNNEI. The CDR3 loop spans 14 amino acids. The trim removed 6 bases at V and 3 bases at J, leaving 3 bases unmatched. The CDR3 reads CASRKGLAEETQYF. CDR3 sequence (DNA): TGTGCCAGCAGGAAGGGACTAGCGGAAGAGACCCAGTACTTC.

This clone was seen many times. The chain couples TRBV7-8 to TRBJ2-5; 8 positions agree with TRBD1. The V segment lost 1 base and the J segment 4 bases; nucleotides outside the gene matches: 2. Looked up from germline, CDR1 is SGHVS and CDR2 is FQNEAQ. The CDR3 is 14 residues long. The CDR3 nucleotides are TGTGCCAGCAGCTTAGGTACAGGGGGAGAGACCCAGTACTTC. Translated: CASSLGTGGETQYF.

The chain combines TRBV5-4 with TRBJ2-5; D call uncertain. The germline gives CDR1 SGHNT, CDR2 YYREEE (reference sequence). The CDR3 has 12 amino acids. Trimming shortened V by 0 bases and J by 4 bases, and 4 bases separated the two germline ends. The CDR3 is CASSLGRETQYF. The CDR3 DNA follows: TGTGCCAGCAGCTTGGGGAGAGAGACCCAGTACTTC.

CDR3 in DNA: TGTGCCAGCACCGGACGAAAAGGGGGCATGAACACTGAAGCTTTCTTT. Translated: CASTGRKGGMNTEAFF. The chain is built from TRBV28 and TRBJ1-1; 7 bases line up with TRBD1. The CDR3 is 16 amino acids. In germline, CDR1 is MDHEN, CDR2 SYDVKM. Unmatched junction bases numbered 11, after V lost 7 bases and J lost 0 bases.